The rows below give T cell receptor beta chains drawn from one sample of a study of T cells in Graves' hyperthyroidism and ophthalmopathy. TCRdb re-derived calls from the multiplex PCR reads in MiXCR, one entry per CDR3 protein. The sample holds a few hundred thousand distinct CDR3 sequences, roughly 13% seen once. Sequenced material: blood. These receptors were obtained from a man under 40 with Graves' hyperthyroidism that later progressed to Graves' ophthalmopathy. Both conserved end residues are part of each CDR3. The order of the fields is V gene, J gene, clone size, D gene, CDR3 DNA, CDR3 protein. The D gene is left open where the match is weak. Rows may omit the clone size; those that give it use once, few, many or a size class.

TRBV15	TRBJ2-5	many	NA	TGTGCCACCAGCAGAGATCGAGAGTTGGAGACCCAGTACTTC	CATSRDRELETQYF
TRBV18	TRBJ1-6	NA	NA	TGTGCCAGCTCACTGGACAGATTCAATTCACCCCCCCACTTT	CASSLDRFNSPPHF
TRBV27	TRBJ2-7	NA	NA	TGTGCCAGCAGTTATATCGACGGCTCCTACGAGCAGTACTTC	CASSYIDGSYEQYF
TRBV12-3/TRBV12-4	TRBJ1-1	many	NA	TGTGCCAGCAGTTTAGGGGGCAGGCGGGCTTTCTTT	CASSLGGRRAFF
TRBV28	TRBJ1-2	many	NA	TGTGCCAGCCTTTCGACAGGTGTGACCCTCATTTATGGCTACACCTTC	CASLSTGVTLIYGYTF
TRBV7-9	TRBJ2-5	NA	NA	TGTGCCAGCAGGTTGCGGAATCAAGAGACCCAGTACTTC	CASRLRNQETQYF
TRBV12-3/TRBV12-4	TRBJ2-7	many	TRBD1	TGTGCCAGCAGGGGGTTCGCTCCCGGGACAGATCTCTACGAGCAGTACTTC	CASRGFAPGTDLYEQYF
TRBV30	TRBJ2-4	many	NA	TGTGCCTGGAGTGCCTCGGGGGTAGCCAAAAACATTCAGTACTTC	CAWSASGVAKNIQYF
TRBV28	TRBJ1-6	many	TRBD1	TGTGCCAGCAGTTTATATAGGACAGGGTATAATTCACCCCTCCACTTT	CASSLYRTGYNSPLHF
TRBV27	TRBJ1-1	many	NA	TGTGCCAGCAGTTATCGTGGAGGGATGGGCACTGAAGCTTTCTTT	CASSYRGGMGTEAFF
TRBV7-2	TRBJ2-1	many	NA	TGTGCCAGCAGCTTACGGGGACCCACGAGCTCCTACAATGAGCAGTTCTTC	CASSLRGPTSSYNEQFF
TRBV6-1	TRBJ2-4	NA	TRBD1	TGTGCCAGCAGCCCCCGTCCGACAGGGGGGGGACCCAAAAACATTCAGTACTTC	CASSPRPTGGGPKNIQYF
TRBV20-1	TRBJ1-2	many	TRBD1	TGCAGTGCCCCGGGACAGATCTATGGCTACACCTTC	CSAPGQIYGYTF
TRBV4-1	TRBJ1-5	NA	NA	TGCGCCAGCAGCGAAAGAATAGGGCTTAAGAGCAATCAGCCCCAGCATTTT	CASSERIGLKSNQPQHF
TRBV7-9	TRBJ2-1	few	NA	TGTGCCAGCAGCTTACTCGGCAGCAATGAGCAGTTCTTC	CASSLLGSNEQFF
TRBV20-1	TRBJ1-5	many	TRBD1	TGCAGTGGGGCGACAGGGGCGGGCAATCAGCCCCAGCATTTT	CSGATGAGNQPQHF
TRBV19	TRBJ2-7	few	TRBD1	TGTGCCAGTAGTGCCGCCGGGACAGGTTCCTACGAGCAGTACTTC	CASSAAGTGSYEQYF
TRBV10-1	TRBJ2-3	few	TRBD2	TGCGCCAGCAGTGAGCCCCGCCCGACTAGCGGGGTTTTAGATACGCAGTATTTT	CASSEPRPTSGVLDTQYF
TRBV11-3	TRBJ2-3	many	TRBD1	TGTGCCAGCAGCGTACAGGGGGGCACAGATACGCAGTATTTT	CASSVQGGTDTQYF
TRBV20-1	TRBJ1-5	many	TRBD1	TGCAGTGCTCAGACAGGGGGCCGAGATCAGCCCCAGCATTTT	CSAQTGGRDQPQHF
TRBV20-1	TRBJ2-3	NA	TRBD2	TGCAGTCTTGCCGGGGGGGCCTGGGCAGATACGCAGTATTTT	CSLAGGAWADTQYF
TRBV28	TRBJ1-6	few	NA	TGTGCCAGCAGTTTGCTTGGGACACCCCTCCACTTT	CASSLLGTPLHF
TRBV7-9	TRBJ2-5	many	NA	TGTGCCAGCAGCCGTTTAGGCCTGACAGTTCAAGAGACCCAGTACTTC	CASSRLGLTVQETQYF
TRBV5-1	TRBJ2-7	many	TRBD2	TGCGCCAGCAGCTTGAGATCGGGGGGATCCTACGAGCAGTACTTC	CASSLRSGGSYEQYF
TRBV11-1	TRBJ1-1	many	NA	TGTGCCAGCAGCATTAGGGGACATCTGAACACTGAAGCTTTCTTT	CASSIRGHLNTEAFF
TRBV11-2	TRBJ2-5	few	TRBD2	TGTGCCAGCAGCTTAGAACCACTAGCGGAGACCCAGTACTTC	CASSLEPLAETQYF
TRBV19	TRBJ2-2	NA	TRBD2	TGTGCCAGCCTTCCTGGGGCTAGCGGGGGTTATTGGACCGGGGAGCTGTTTTTT	CASLPGASGGYWTGELFF
TRBV27	TRBJ2-5	many	NA	TGTGCCAGCAGTCAGGACTATTACGAGACCCAGTACTTC	CASSQDYYETQYF
TRBV27	TRBJ1-2	many	NA	TGTGCCAGCAGTGCCCGGGGAGGTGACTATGGCTACACCTTC	CASSARGGDYGYTF
TRBV5-1	TRBJ2-7	NA	TRBD1	TGCGCCAGCAGTTTCTCGGACAGGGTCTACGAGCAGTACTTC	CASSFSDRVYEQYF
TRBV3-1	TRBJ2-1	NA	TRBD2	TGTGCCAGCAGCCAAGATCCCGCTAGCGGGGGAGAGCAGTTCTTC	CASSQDPASGGEQFF
TRBV6-2/TRBV6-3	TRBJ2-1	few	NA	TGTGCCAGCATTAGAGGGAATGAGCAGTTCTTC	CASIRGNEQFF
TRBV7-3	TRBJ2-1	many	NA	TGTGCCAGCAGCTTAACTGCCGCGGGTGAGCAGTTCTTC	CASSLTAAGEQFF
TRBV5-1	TRBJ1-2	few	NA	TGCGCCAGCAGCTTGGTTGTTCAAAAGGGCTATGGCTACACCTTC	CASSLVVQKGYGYTF
TRBV28	TRBJ1-3	few	NA	TGTGCCAGCAGTTTCCTTTATCGGGGAAACACCATATATTTT	CASSFLYRGNTIYF
TRBV2	TRBJ1-1	many	NA	TGTGCCAGCATTAACAATCGGGCCCTCGAAGCTTTCTTT	CASINNRALEAFF